This T cell receptor beta chain was sequenced during a study of response to subunit inactivated influenza vaccine. A single record per CDR3 protein comes from TCRdb applying MiXCR to the RT-PCR reads. The data contain over 650,000 distinct CDR3 sequences, under 20% of them singletons. After removal of 4 bases from V and 0 bases from J, the junction contained 2 bases not matched to a gene. This CDR3 spans 15 amino acids. Germline V lookup: CDR1 SGHTA, CDR2 FQGTGA. Here the sequenced sample was PBMCs from blood, taken roughly 5 days after vaccination. V gene TRBV7-3 combines with J gene TRBJ2-1, with 8 bases identical to TRBD2. This TCR derives from a man aged 50-59 years who received an inactivated influenza vaccine. The CDR3, as DNA: TGTGCCAGCAGCTGGGGACTAGACTCCTACAATGAGCAGTTCTTC. This sequence encodes CASSWGLDSYNEQFF.